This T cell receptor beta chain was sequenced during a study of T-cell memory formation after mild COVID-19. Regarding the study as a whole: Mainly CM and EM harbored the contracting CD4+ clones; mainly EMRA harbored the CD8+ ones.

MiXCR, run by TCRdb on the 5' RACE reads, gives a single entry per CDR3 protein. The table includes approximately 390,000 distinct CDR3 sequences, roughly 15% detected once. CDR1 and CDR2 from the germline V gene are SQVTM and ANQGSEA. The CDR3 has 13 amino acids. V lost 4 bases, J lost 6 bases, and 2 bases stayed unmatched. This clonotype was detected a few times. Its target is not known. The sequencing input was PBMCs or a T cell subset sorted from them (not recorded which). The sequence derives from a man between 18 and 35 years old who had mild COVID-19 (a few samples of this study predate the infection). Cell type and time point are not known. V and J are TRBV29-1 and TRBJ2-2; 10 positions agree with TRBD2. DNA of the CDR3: TGCAGCGTTGCCAGCGGGGGGGCCGGGGAGCTGTTTTTT. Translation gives CSVASGGAGELFF.